This note documents a single T cell receptor beta chain sequence. Its target is unknown. Trimming stripped 2 bases from V and 1 base from J, with 8 bases between. The CDR3 totals 15 residues. Looked up from germline, CDR1 is SGHDN and CDR2 is FVKESK. The source of the sample is a study of cytomegalovirus exposure and HLA in healthy donors. Study-level results: According to the study, about 180 TCR beta chains were cytomegalovirus-associated.

Here immunoSEQ multiplex PCR was the method, and the copy in TCRdb shows in-frame clones only, minus some. Of a few hundred thousand clones in the sample, roughly 90% were seen once. The donors were part of the roughly 110-subject validation cohort, which stood apart from the roughly 670-subject first cohort. Source material: PBMCs. The chain uses TRBV14 and TRBJ1-4; D gene unclear. The clonotype comes from a woman between 18 and 30 years old in good health and CMV-seronegative. CDR3 protein: CASSQRFGTNEKLFF. The CDR3 nucleotides read TGTGCCAGCAGCCAACGCTTCGGAACTAATGAAAAACTGTTTTTT. Full variable domain (missing parts from reference TRBV14 and TRBJ1-4): EAGVTQFPSHSVIEKGQTVTLRCDPISGHDNLYWYRRVMGKEIKFLLHFVKESKQDESGMPNNRFLAERTGGTYSTLKVQPAELEDSGVYFCASSQRFGTNEKLFFGSGTQLSVL.